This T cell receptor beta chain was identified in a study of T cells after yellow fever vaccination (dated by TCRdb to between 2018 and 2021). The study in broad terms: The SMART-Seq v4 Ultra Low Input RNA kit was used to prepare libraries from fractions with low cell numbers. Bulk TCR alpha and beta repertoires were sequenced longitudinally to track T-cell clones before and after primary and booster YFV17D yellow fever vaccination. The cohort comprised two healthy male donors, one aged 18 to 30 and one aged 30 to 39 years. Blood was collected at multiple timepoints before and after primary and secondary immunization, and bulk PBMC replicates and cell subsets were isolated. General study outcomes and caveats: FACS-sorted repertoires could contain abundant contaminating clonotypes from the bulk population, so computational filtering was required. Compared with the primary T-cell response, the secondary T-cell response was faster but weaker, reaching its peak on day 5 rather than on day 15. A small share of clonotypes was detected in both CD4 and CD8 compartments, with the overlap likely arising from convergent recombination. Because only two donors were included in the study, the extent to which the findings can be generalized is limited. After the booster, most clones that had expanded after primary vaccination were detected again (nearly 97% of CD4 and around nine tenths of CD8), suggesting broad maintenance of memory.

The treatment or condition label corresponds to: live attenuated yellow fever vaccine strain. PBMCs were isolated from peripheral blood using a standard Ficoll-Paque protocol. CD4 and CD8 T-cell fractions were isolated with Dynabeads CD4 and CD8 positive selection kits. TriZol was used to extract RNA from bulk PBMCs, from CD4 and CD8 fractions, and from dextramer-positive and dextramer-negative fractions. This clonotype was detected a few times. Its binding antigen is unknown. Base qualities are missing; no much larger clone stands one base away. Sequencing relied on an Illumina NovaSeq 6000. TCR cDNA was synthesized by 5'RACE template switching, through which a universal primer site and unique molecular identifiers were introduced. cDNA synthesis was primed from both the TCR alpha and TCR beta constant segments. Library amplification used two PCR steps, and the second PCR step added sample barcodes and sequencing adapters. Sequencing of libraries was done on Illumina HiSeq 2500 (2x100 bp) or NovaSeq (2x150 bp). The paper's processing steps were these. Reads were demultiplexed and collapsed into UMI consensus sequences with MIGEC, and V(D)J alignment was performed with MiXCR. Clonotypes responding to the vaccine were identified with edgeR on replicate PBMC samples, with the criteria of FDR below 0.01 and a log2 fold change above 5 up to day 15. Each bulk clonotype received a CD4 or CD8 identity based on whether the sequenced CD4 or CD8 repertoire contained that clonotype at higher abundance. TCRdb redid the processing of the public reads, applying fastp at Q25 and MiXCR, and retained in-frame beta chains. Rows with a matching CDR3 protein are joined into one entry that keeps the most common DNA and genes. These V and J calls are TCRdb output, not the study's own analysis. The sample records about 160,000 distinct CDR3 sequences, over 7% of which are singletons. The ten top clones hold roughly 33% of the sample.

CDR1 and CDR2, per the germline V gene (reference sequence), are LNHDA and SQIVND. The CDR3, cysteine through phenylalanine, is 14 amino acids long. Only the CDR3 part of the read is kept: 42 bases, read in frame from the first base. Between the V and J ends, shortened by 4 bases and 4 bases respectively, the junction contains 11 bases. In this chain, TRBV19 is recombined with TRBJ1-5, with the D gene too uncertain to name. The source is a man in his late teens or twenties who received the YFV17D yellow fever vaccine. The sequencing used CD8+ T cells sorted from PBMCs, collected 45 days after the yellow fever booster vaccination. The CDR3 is CASSTTEWNQPQHF. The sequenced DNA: TGTGCCAGTAGTACAACCGAGTGGAATCAGCCCCAGCATTTT.